This T cell receptor (beta chain) was retrieved from a study of identifying expanded T cells in peripheral blood. Assay used: immunoSEQ multiplex PCR; TCRdb lists only in-frame clones, some missing. The profile covers fewer than 85,000 clones, with around 89% appearing a single time and approximately 2.6% taken by the ten largest. This CDR3 spans 13 amino acids. The germline V gene has CDR1 KGHSH and CDR2 LQKENI. Deletions cut 2 bases from V and 5 bases from J, with 7 bases between. The chain carries TRBV18 and TRBJ2-1; D gene uncertain. This TCR was recovered from a person between 18 and 75 years old in good health. Sequenced: blood. CDR3 bases: TGTGCCAGCTCACCATCACCCAACAATGAGCAGTTCTTC. Its translation: CASSPSPNNEQFF.